The 13 T cell receptor beta chains below were found in one sample sequenced in a study of blood T cells in healthy people across ages. Together with a sample-barcoded 5' primer, a J-beta primer mix was included in a second PCR lasting roughly 6 to 12 cycles. Via MiXCR, TCRdb re-called the 5' RACE reads, giving one row per CDR3 protein. The sample consists of approximately 1.5 million distinct CDR3 sequences, 40% to 45% of them appearing once. The specimen sequenced was blood. The source is a woman aged 18-29 years in good health.

This sequence joins TRBV2 and TRBJ2-7; TRBD2 might be the D (6 bases). This CDR3 region has 13 residues. V was trimmed by 6 bases and J by 6 bases, leaving 15 bases between them. CDR1 and CDR2 (germline): SNHLY, FYNNEI. This chain's CDR3 is CASSYMTSSEQYF. Here the CDR3 DNA reads TGTGCCAGCAGCTATATGACTAGTTCCGAGCAGTACTTC.

The chain links TRBV4-2 to TRBJ2-3; a possible D gene is TRBD2 (6 bases). The CDR3 runs to 14 residues. Germline CDR1 reads LGHNA; CDR2 reads YNFKEQ. V lost 4 bases, J lost 0 bases, and 8 bases lay in between. CDR3 amino acids: CASSRDFSTDTQYF. For the CDR3, the DNA is TGTGCCAGCAGCCGGGACTTTAGCACAGATACGCAGTATTTT.

In its sample, this clonotype was seen once. The chain carries TRBV6-2 or TRBV6-3 and TRBJ1-2; D unresolved. V lost 6 bases to trimming and J lost 0 bases, with 17 bases between them. The CDR3 length is 16 residues. The germline CDR1 and CDR2 sequences are MNHEY and SVGEGT. The CDR3 loop is CASSHDRRLTNYGYTF. As DNA, the CDR3 is TGTGCCAGCAGCCACGACCGGCGACTAACTAACTATGGCTACACCTTC.

The chain combines TRBV10-3 with TRBJ2-1; weak D call: TRBD2 (5 bases). CDR1 and CDR2 (germline): ENHRY, SYGVKD. The CDR3 is 18 amino acids. V lost 0 bases and J lost 8, with 23 bases in between. CDR3 region: CAISESPTVASRGDEQFF. The CDR3 DNA sequence: TGTGCCATCAGTGAGTCGCCTACAGTGGCTAGCAGAGGCGATGAGCAGTTCTTC.

The chain joins TRBV20-1 to TRBJ2-3; TRBD1 might be the D (6 bases). The CDR3 is 13 residues long. The V and J ends lost 6 bases and 3 bases respectively, with 13 bases between them. Germline V gene data show CDR1 as DFQATT and CDR2 as SNEGSKA (reference sequence). CDR3 region: CSAGDTGTDTQYF. Written as DNA, the CDR3 is TGCAGTGCGGGGGACACCGGGACAGATACGCAGTATTTT.

The chain carries TRBV5-1 and TRBJ1-1; D gene uncertain. V was cut by 10 bases and J by 1 base, with 17 bases left in between. Germline lookup yields CDR1 SGHRS and CDR2 YFSETQ. This CDR3 has 14 residues. The CDR3 region has the DNA TGCGCCGGCACCCTCCCCGGACGGAACACTGAAGCTTTCTTT. Translated: CAGTLPGRNTEAFF.

This clonotype was found a few times. This chain links TRBV11-2 with TRBJ2-2; D is possibly TRBD1 (6 bases). The length of the CDR3 is 13 residues. The germline V gene has CDR1 SGHAT and CDR2 FQNNGV. V lost 11 bases and J lost 5, with 15 bases in between. The chain's CDR3 is CAATGMDTGELFF. The CDR3 bases are TGTGCCGCTACAGGGATGGATACCGGGGAGCTGTTTTTT. The full variable domain, in which reference TRBV11-2 and TRBJ2-2 provide the parts outside the CDR3, is EAGVAQSPRYKIIEKRQSVAFWCNPISGHATLYWYQQILGQGPKLLIQFQNNGVVDDSQLPKDRFSAERLKGVDSTLKIQPAKLEDSAVYLCAATGMDTGELFFGEGSRLTVL.

This clonotype has a handful of counts. This sequence joins TRBV6-5 and TRBJ2-2, with D perhaps TRBD1 (6 bases). The CDR3 covers 16 residues. V was shortened by 4 bases and J by 1 base, with 13 bases between the two germline ends. Germline V gives CDR1 MNHEY, CDR2 SVGAGI. In DNA, the CDR3 is TGTGCCAGCAGTTCCCTGGACAGTGGGAACACCGGGGAGCTGTTTTTT. This gives the protein CASSSLDSGNTGELFF.

This clonotype occurred a few times. The V call is TRBV28, the J call TRBJ1-5; D remains unclear. This CDR3 is built from 16 residues. Germline V lookup: CDR1 MDHEN, CDR2 SYDVKM. The V end lost 7 bases, the J end lost 0 bases, and 16 bases lay between the germline ends. Here the CDR3 DNA reads TGTGCCAGCACTTTGGGAGGGTCGATTAGCAATCAGCCCCAGCATTTT. Residues: CASTLGGSISNQPQHF.

This clonotype was counted between two and nine times. V and J are TRBV7-2 and TRBJ2-1; D perhaps matches TRBD2 (6 bases). The CDR3 runs to 12 residues. The V gene's germline CDR1 is SGHTA and CDR2 FQGNSA. V lost 5 bases, J lost 4 bases, and 6 bases lay in between. As DNA, the CDR3 is TGTGCCAGCAGCGGGAGGTACAATGAGCAGTTCTTC. Protein: CASSGRYNEQFF.

The gene calls are TRBV21-1 and TRBJ2-7. TRBV21-1 has pseudogene status. The CDR3 loop spans 15 amino acids. This chain's CDR3 is CASSSRPHYSYEQYF. The DNA for the CDR3 is TGTGCCAGCAGCTCTCGACCGCATTACTCCTACGAGCAGTACTTC.

This clonotype was detected a few times. The gene calls are TRBV29-1 and TRBJ2-1; D ambiguous. The V gene's germline CDR1 is SQVTM and CDR2 ANQGSEA. V was shortened by 4 bases and J by 6 bases, with 7 bases between the two germline ends. The CDR3 covers 11 residues. The CDR3 reads CSVGVTNEQFF. The CDR3 nucleotides are TGCAGCGTTGGCGTTACCAATGAGCAGTTCTTC.

V and J are TRBV7-8 and TRBJ2-7; D is perhaps TRBD2 (7 bases). Trimming left V 5 bases short and J 2 bases short, with 19 bases between. This CDR3 spans 16 amino acids. Germline V gene data show CDR1 as SGHVS and CDR2 as FQNEAQ. CDR3 loop: CASSRYGGPATYEQYF. CDR3 bases: TGTGCCAGCAGCCGCTACGGGGGGCCTGCTACCTACGAGCAGTACTTC.